The present entry profiles one T cell receptor (beta chain) with its context. Per the study methods: Reference gene primer amplification yielded estimated nucleated cell counts. TCRdb's table, derived via immunoSEQ multiplex PCR, lists solely in-frame clones and lacks some. V and J calls and clone size come straight from that table; D and trimming were deduced from the DNA. This repertoire shows 300,000 to 350,000 clones, 85% to 90% found once; its top ten account for around 6%. This CDR3 has 13 residues. CDR1 MNHEY and CDR2 SMNVEV come from the germline V gene (reference sequence). V trimming: 5 bases; J trimming: 8 bases; junction bases outside the gene matches: 8. Seattle researchers signed up patients amid active infection and tracked them longitudinally. The data originate from a study of blood T cell repertoires in COVID-19. Study at large: Acute-phase and convalescent COVID-19 samples originated in the United States, Italy and Spain. In each case, the material was cDNA or gDNA derived from T cells, B-cell-depleted T cells, or PBMCs.

This clonotype was sampled from a woman aged 50 to 65 with COVID-19, enrolled during active disease. The chain uses TRBV27 and TRBJ1-2; 7 nucleotides agree with TRBD1. Input material: peripheral blood. The CDR3 loop is CASSERGPTGYTF. The CDR3 nucleotides are TGTGCCAGCAGTGAGAGGGGGCCGACGGGCTACACCTTC.